The 11 T cell receptor beta chains listed next were all sequenced from one sample in a study of CD8 T cells in Susac syndrome. An input of roughly 0.5 to 1 ug of RNA was subjected to reverse transcription using random hexamers. Each CDR3 protein is one row after TCRdb ran MiXCR on the immunoSEQ multiplex PCR reads. The sample has roughly 200,000 distinct CDR3 sequences; approximately 94% are singletons. The sequenced sample consisted of CD4+ T cells from PBMCs. These TCRs come from a human donor with multiple sclerosis.

This clonotype was found once. V and J are TRBV6-2 or TRBV6-3 and TRBJ1-2; D is perhaps TRBD1 (5 bases). There are 14 residues in the CDR3. Trimming took 2 bases from V and 5 from J, leaving 12 bases between them. Germline CDR1 is MNHEY and CDR2 is SVGEGT. The CDR3: CASSYAGRRYGYTF. The CDR3 nucleotides read TGTGCCAGCAGTTACGCAGGGAGGAGGTATGGCTACACCTTC.

The rearrangement links TRBV29-1 to TRBJ1-2, with 8 bases fitting TRBD1. J was trimmed by 0 bases and V by 3 bases; bases with no gene match: 3. There are 14 residues in the CDR3. Germline V gives CDR1 SQVTM, CDR2 ANQGSEA. This chain's CDR3 is CSVDWDRTNYGYTF. The CDR3 DNA follows: TGCAGCGTTGATTGGGACAGGACTAACTATGGCTACACCTTC.

V gene TRBV18 combines with J gene TRBJ2-7; TRBD1 is a possible D gene (6 bases). The germline gives CDR1 KGHSH, CDR2 LQKENI. This CDR3 is built from 14 residues. The germline V and J ends were trimmed by 1 base and 4 bases, with 11 bases remaining between them. CDR3 sequence: CASSPQGVNYEQYF. The CDR3 nucleotides read TGTGCCAGCTCACCACAGGGGGTTAATTACGAGCAGTACTTC. The whole variable domain, filled in from reference TRBV18 and TRBJ2-7, reads NAGVMQNPRHLVRRRGQEARLRCSPMKGHSHVYWYRQLPEEGLKFMVYLQKENIIDESGMPKERFSAEFPKEGPSILRIQQVVRGDSAAYFCASSPQGVNYEQYFGPGTRLTVT.

The chain is built from TRBV7-9 and TRBJ1-3; 7 bases match TRBD1. Per germline, CDR1 SEHNR and CDR2 FQNEAQ (reference sequence). The CDR3 covers 16 residues. V dropped 5 bases and J dropped 3; count of bases not matched to a gene: 10. As DNA, the CDR3 is TGTGCCAGCAGCCCAGGACAGGACCTCCTTGGAAACACCATATATTTT. It yields the protein CASSPGQDLLGNTIYF.

The table lists this clonotype with a count of one. V usage is TRBV7-9 and J usage is TRBJ2-1; possibly TRBD1 for D (7 bases). The CDR3 has 14 residues. Germline values: CDR1 SEHNR, CDR2 FQNEAQ (reference sequence). V was clipped by 4 bases and J by 3 bases, with 10 bases between them. CDR3 amino acids: CASSWRDSYNEQFF. CDR3 DNA: TGTGCCAGCAGCTGGAGGGACAGCTACAATGAGCAGTTCTTC.

The chain links TRBV14 to TRBJ1-1; maybe TRBD1 (5 bases). The CDR3 covers 14 residues. CDR1 and CDR2 (germline): SGHDN, FVKESK. Trimming removed 7 bases at V and 1 base at J, with 13 bases between. CDR3 in amino acids: CASKWGSGNTEAFF. As DNA, the CDR3 is TGTGCCAGCAAGTGGGGGTCAGGGAACACTGAAGCTTTCTTT.

The chain employs TRBV4-3 and TRBJ2-1; D uncertain. Per the germline V gene, CDR1 is LGHNA and CDR2 is YSLEER. This CDR3 is built from 19 residues. The V end was cut by 1 base, the J end by 4 bases, with 23 bases between. The CDR3 nucleotides read TGCGCCAGCAGCCAAGTTTCAGCTCTCCCCGATAACAGTTACAATGAGCAGTTCTTC. It specifies CASSQVSALPDNSYNEQFF.

The genes are TRBV30 and TRBJ1-2, with TRBD1 matching 7 bases. Unmatched junction bases numbered 9, after V lost 6 bases and J lost 8 bases. Germline V CDR1 and CDR2: GTSNPN, SVGIG (reference sequence). The CDR3 covers 12 residues. This CDR3 reads CACPEGAGGYTF. CDR3 bases: TGTGCCTGCCCAGAGGGGGCTGGGGGCTACACCTTC.

The chain's CDR3 is CASSRLGRGDTQYF. Here the CDR3 DNA reads TGTGCCAGCAGCAGACTGGGGCGGGGAGATACGCAGTATTTT. The chain is built from TRBV7-9 and TRBJ2-3, with a possible D match to TRBD2 (6 bases). Looked up from germline, CDR1 is SEHNR and CDR2 is FQNEAQ (reference sequence). This CDR3 has 14 residues. V was cut by 5 bases and J by 5 bases, with 14 bases left in between.

This clonotype was detected only once. The chain links TRBV11-3 to TRBJ2-5; tentatively, D is TRBD1 or TRBD2 (5 bases each). Trimming pared 5 bases from V and 2 bases from J, leaving 15 bases between. Germline lookup yields CDR1 SGHNT and CDR2 YENEEA. The CDR3 is 15 residues long. CDR3 DNA sequence: TGTGCCAGCAGCCCCTACTCGGGGCCTCAAGAGACCCAGTACTTC. Its translation is CASSPYSGPQETQYF.

V and J are TRBV30 and TRBJ1-1; 7 positions agree with TRBD1. Germline CDR1 is GTSNPN and CDR2 is SVGIG (reference sequence). The CDR3 has 13 amino acids. The V segment lost 2 bases and the J segment 2 bases; nucleotides outside the gene matches: 2. The DNA of the CDR3 is TGTGCCTGGAGTACAGGGGTAAACACTGAAGCTTTCTTT. This translates into CAWSTGVNTEAFF.